The 27 T cell receptor beta chains below all came from one sample that was sequenced in a study of T-cell memory formation after mild COVID-19 (dated by TCRdb to the early 2020s). Library construction relied on 5' RACE. The listed sequencing device is Illumina NovaSeq 6000. The public reads were reprocessed in TCRdb via fastp at Q25 and MiXCR, keeping in-frame beta chains. Rows with a matching CDR3 protein are joined into one entry that keeps the most common DNA and genes. The sample table lists about 620,000 distinct CDR3 sequences, 15% to 20% of them with a count of one. Approximately 12% of the sample is in the top ten clones. The sequenced sample consisted of PBMCs or a T cell subset sorted from them (not recorded which). Receptors were obtained from an adult woman who had mild COVID-19 (a few samples of this study predate the infection). The sample titles of this study are shuffled in the database, so cell type and time point are left out; the donor was told from shared clones.

V is TRBV7-3 and J is TRBJ2-5; TRBD2 aligns across 7 bases. The length of the CDR3 is 16 residues. CDR1 and CDR2 (germline): SGHTA, FQGTGA. J was trimmed by 1 base and V by 5 bases; bases with no gene match: 10. The CDR3 region has the DNA TGTGCCAGCAGCCCAGGTTGGGGAGGGGCCCAAGAGACCCAGTACTTC. Protein product: CASSPGWGGAQETQYF.

The V gene is TRBV7-8, the J gene TRBJ1-5, with a weak D call TRBD1 (5 bases). The germline gives CDR1 SGHVS, CDR2 FQNEAQ. Trimming stripped 1 base from V and 4 bases from J, with 17 bases between. This CDR3 has 17 residues. The CDR3: CASSLVGDWAGNQPQHF. CDR3 DNA: TGTGCCAGCAGCTTAGTAGGGGACTGGGCAGGGAATCAGCCCCAGCATTTT.

CDR3 sequence: CSGQTGGTGELFF. Written as DNA, the CDR3 is TGCAGCGGCCAGACAGGTGGTACCGGGGAGCTGTTTTTT. This rearrangement joins TRBV29-1 to TRBJ2-2; tentatively, D is TRBD1 (6 bases). Between the trimmed V and J ends, which lost 7 bases and 5 bases, there was a span of 14 bases. CDR3 length: 13 residues. Germline CDR1 reads SQVTM; CDR2 reads ANQGSEA.

This chain joins TRBV20-1 and TRBJ2-7; 9 bases are shared with TRBD1. V was pared by 6 bases and J by 2 bases, with 8 bases of the junction left unmatched. Per the germline V gene, CDR1 is DFQATT and CDR2 is SNEGSKA (reference sequence). This CDR3 has 14 amino acids. CDR3 protein: CSARTQGAAYEQYF. The CDR3 DNA is TGCAGTGCCAGAACACAGGGGGCCGCCTACGAGCAGTACTTC.

This chain connects TRBV20-1 to TRBJ1-6; D gene uncertain. Deletions cut 7 bases from V and 6 bases from J, with 13 bases between. The CDR3 contains 13 residues. CDR1 DFQATT and CDR2 SNEGSKA come from the germline V gene (reference sequence). CDR3 amino acids: CSGTADPNSPLHF. As DNA, the CDR3 is TGCAGTGGAACGGCGGATCCTAATTCACCCCTCCACTTT.

This clonotype occurred a few times. The chain links TRBV6-6 to TRBJ2-7, with 11 bases lining up with TRBD1. V shed 6 bases and J 4 bases; nucleotides not matched to a gene: 8. Germline values: CDR1 MNHNY, CDR2 SVGAGI (reference sequence). The CDR3 runs 15 residues. CDR3 in amino acids: CASRTGQGEIYEQYF. The CDR3 DNA sequence: TGTGCCAGCAGAACGGGACAGGGGGAAATTTACGAGCAGTACTTC.

This chain joins TRBV7-9 and TRBJ2-1; possibly TRBD2 for D (6 bases). The V and J ends lost 1 base and 6 bases respectively, with 13 bases between them. Germline V gene sequence: CDR1 SEHNR, CDR2 FQNEAQ (reference sequence). This CDR3 spans 15 amino acids. Here the CDR3 reads CASSLVAALGNEQFF. The CDR3 DNA is TGTGCCAGCAGCTTAGTAGCGGCCCTCGGCAATGAGCAGTTCTTC.

CDR3 coding DNA: TGCGCCAGCAGCTTGGTATCAGAAACCTACGAGCAGTACTTC. Translated, it gives CASSLVSETYEQYF. The J gene is TRBJ2-7, the V gene TRBV5-1; no reliable D call. The CDR3 totals 14 residues. The V gene lost 0 bases and the J gene lost 2 bases, with 9 bases spanning the gap. Germline assignment: CDR1 SGHRS and CDR2 YFSETQ.

Only a few counts were recorded for this clonotype. The chain combines TRBV12-3 or TRBV12-4 with TRBJ2-1; 8 positions match TRBD1. V lost 5 bases, J lost 5 bases, and 8 bases stayed unmatched. The CDR3 runs to 15 residues. The CDR3 nucleotides read TGTGCCAGCAGTCTACATTTGACAGGGGACAATGAGCAGTTCTTC. Amino acids: CASSLHLTGDNEQFF.

This clonotype was seen only a few times. The rearrangement links TRBV19 to TRBJ2-1, with TRBD2 as a possible D gene (6 bases). Germline assignment: CDR1 LNHDA and CDR2 SQIVND (reference sequence). There are 14 residues in the CDR3. V lost 6 bases, J lost 5 bases, and 14 bases lay in between. In nucleotides, the CDR3 is TGTGCCAGTAGGCCGGGACTCTTAAACAATGAGCAGTTCTTC. Translated: CASRPGLLNNEQFF.

This clonotype has just a few counts. This chain uses TRBV12-3 or TRBV12-4 with TRBJ1-2; unclear D gene. CDR3 length: 12 residues. V was clipped by 3 bases and J by 8 bases, with 10 bases between them. The CDR3 DNA reads TGTGCCAGCAGTTTCCCGTCGGAGGGCTACACCTTC. Its protein product is CASSFPSEGYTF.

This clonotype came up many times. The chain couples TRBV6-4 to TRBJ2-1; 8 nucleotides line up with TRBD2. Unmatched junction bases numbered 4, after V lost 0 bases and J lost 6 bases. The CDR3 consists of 15 residues. The germline V gene encodes CDR1 MRHNA and CDR2 SNTAGT. This CDR3 is CASSDSGLDSNEQFF. CDR3 DNA: TGTGCCAGCAGTGACTCGGGACTAGATAGCAATGAGCAGTTCTTC.

The J gene is TRBJ1-2, the V gene TRBV24-1; 7 bases are shared with TRBD1. Germline V CDR1 and CDR2: KGHDR, SFDVKD. The CDR3 contains 15 residues. V trimming: 2 bases; J trimming: 1 base; junction bases outside the gene matches: 3. The CDR3: CATSDWDSGNYGYTF. In nucleotides, the CDR3 is TGTGCCACCAGTGATTGGGACAGTGGTAACTATGGCTACACCTTC.

V is TRBV4-3 and J is TRBJ2-1, with D maybe TRBD2 (6 bases). The CDR3 loop spans 16 amino acids. Trimming took 3 bases from V and 0 from J, leaving 12 bases between them. Germline V CDR1 and CDR2: LGHNA, YSLEER. CDR3 region: CASSQELASSYNEQFF. CDR3 in DNA: TGCGCCAGCAGCCAGGAGCTAGCGAGCTCCTACAATGAGCAGTTCTTC.

This CDR3 reads CASNTQGPDTQYF. In DNA, the CDR3 is TGTGCCAGCAATACACAGGGGCCAGATACGCAGTATTTT. The chain couples TRBV5-6 to TRBJ2-3, with 7 bases lining up with TRBD1. V lost 6 bases, J lost 4 bases, and 5 bases stayed unmatched. Germline V gene sequence: CDR1 SGHDT, CDR2 YYEEEE. This CDR3 spans 13 amino acids.

This clonotype was picked up a small number of times. V usage is TRBV7-3 and J usage is TRBJ2-5; 10 nucleotides line up with TRBD1. Germline CDR1 SGHTA, CDR2 FQGTGA. Trimming took 5 bases from V and 4 from J; bases not matched to a gene: 4. The CDR3 length is 14 residues. This chain's CDR3 is CASSETGGAETQYF. The CDR3 region has the DNA TGTGCCAGCAGCGAGACAGGGGGCGCAGAGACCCAGTACTTC.

The CDR3 here is CAWNGRLRDTQYF. The CDR3 DNA is TGTGCCTGGAACGGTAGGCTAAGGGATACGCAGTATTTT. The J gene is TRBJ2-3, the V gene TRBV30; no clear D. The V gene lost 4 bases and the J gene lost 6 bases, with 14 bases spanning the gap. There are 13 residues in the CDR3. Germline V gene lookup returns CDR1 GTSNPN and CDR2 SVGIG (reference sequence).

This clonotype has just a few counts. The chain has TRBV11-2 and TRBJ2-5; 11 bases line up with TRBD2. J was trimmed by 0 bases and V by 1 base; bases with no gene match: 7. This CDR3 comprises 18 residues. The V gene's germline CDR1 is SGHAT and CDR2 FQNNGV. The CDR3 sequence is CASSLGLAGTPYQETQYF. CDR3 DNA sequence: TGTGCCAGCAGCTTAGGACTAGCGGGGACCCCGTACCAAGAGACCCAGTACTTC.

The V call is TRBV5-4, the J call TRBJ2-1, with D possibly being TRBD2 (5 bases). The CDR3 is made up of 15 amino acids. CDR1 and CDR2 from the germline V gene are SGHNT and YYREEE (reference sequence). Trimming removed 0 bases from V and 7 bases from J, with 14 bases in between. CDR3 loop: CASSLDAARGNEQFF. The CDR3 nucleotides are TGTGCCAGCAGCTTGGATGCGGCTAGAGGGAATGAGCAGTTCTTC.

The CDR3 sequence: CASRPSRAYSYEQYF. The CDR3 nucleotides read TGTGCCAGCAGACCGAGTCGGGCGTACTCCTACGAGCAGTACTTC. The V call is TRBV12-3 or TRBV12-4, the J call TRBJ2-7; D gene uncertain. Trimming shortened V by 6 bases and J by 0 bases, and 15 bases separated the two germline ends. The CDR3 extends over 15 amino acids.

V usage is TRBV10-3 and J usage is TRBJ2-5; 8 nucleotides align to TRBD1. With V trimmed by 11 bases and J by 2 bases, 7 bases remained unmatched. This CDR3 has 13 residues. Germline V gives CDR1 ENHRY, CDR2 SYGVKD. CDR3 DNA sequence: TGTGCCGCCCGACAGGGGCTACAAGAGACCCAGTACTTC. Its translation: CAARQGLQETQYF.

This clonotype was recorded at least ten times. This chain joins TRBV12-3 or TRBV12-4 and TRBJ1-2, with TRBD1 matching over 8 bases. Trimming at V came to 1 base and at J to 7 bases, leaving 2 bases not matched to a gene. The CDR3 length is 13 residues. CDR3 nucleotides: TGTGCCAGCAGTTTAGGACAGGGGACTGGCTACACCTTC. This gives the protein CASSLGQGTGYTF.

This clonotype showed up just a few times. This chain joins TRBV12-3 or TRBV12-4 and TRBJ1-1; weak D call: TRBD1 (5 bases). This CDR3 comprises 11 residues. Trimming removed 6 bases at V and 14 bases at J, with 16 bases between. The CDR3 loop is CASSRGTVGFF. The CDR3 DNA reads TGTGCCAGCAGCCGCGGGACGGTCGGATTCTTT.

Ten or more counts support this clonotype. At one of its ends the junction is not consistent with the germline gene, which may arise from a read error. V usage is TRBV20-1 and J usage is TRBJ1-2; no firm D call. The CDR3 totals 11 residues. CDR1 is DFQATT, CDR2 SNEGSKA, per germline (reference sequence). The CDR3 DNA sequence: TGCAGTGCTGCAGACAACTCTGGCTACACCTTC. Translated, it gives CSAADNSGYTF.

This clonotype showed up just a few times. The junction does not match germline at one end; this may be a read error. The chain joins TRBV10-3 to TRBJ2-3, with D possibly called TRBD1 or TRBD2 (5 bases each). Germline V gene sequence: CDR1 ENHRY, CDR2 SYGVKD. CDR3 size: 14 residues. The CDR3: CAIRGDLSTGTQYF. The CDR3 bases are TGTGCCATCAGGGGGGATCTATCAACAGGTACGCAGTATTTT.

The chain has TRBV15 and TRBJ2-3; a possible D gene is TRBD2 (6 bases). V was trimmed by 5 bases and J by 1 base, leaving 13 bases between them. Per the germline V gene, CDR1 is LNHNV and CDR2 is YYDKDF (reference sequence). The CDR3 contains 15 residues. Here the CDR3 DNA reads TGTGCCACCAGCGCTCGAGCGGGTGGCACAGATACGCAGTATTTT. Protein: CATSARAGGTDTQYF. Full variable domain (outside the CDR3, taken from reference TRBV15 and TRBJ2-3): DAMVIQNPRYQVTQFGKPVTLSCSQTLNHNVMYWYQQKSSQAPKLLFHYYDKDFNNEADTPDNFQSRRPNTSFCFLDIRSPGLGDTAMYLCATSARAGGTDTQYFGPGTRLTVL.

The rearrangement uses TRBV20-1 and TRBJ2-7; 8 bases map to TRBD2. Germline V gives CDR1 DFQATT, CDR2 SNEGSKA (reference sequence). The V and J ends lost 3 bases and 3 bases, in that order; junction bases with no gene match: 7. The CDR3 extends over 14 amino acids. CDR3 bases: TGCAGTGCTAGTGTACTAGCGGATTTCTACGAGCAGTACTTC. It is translated as CSASVLADFYEQYF.